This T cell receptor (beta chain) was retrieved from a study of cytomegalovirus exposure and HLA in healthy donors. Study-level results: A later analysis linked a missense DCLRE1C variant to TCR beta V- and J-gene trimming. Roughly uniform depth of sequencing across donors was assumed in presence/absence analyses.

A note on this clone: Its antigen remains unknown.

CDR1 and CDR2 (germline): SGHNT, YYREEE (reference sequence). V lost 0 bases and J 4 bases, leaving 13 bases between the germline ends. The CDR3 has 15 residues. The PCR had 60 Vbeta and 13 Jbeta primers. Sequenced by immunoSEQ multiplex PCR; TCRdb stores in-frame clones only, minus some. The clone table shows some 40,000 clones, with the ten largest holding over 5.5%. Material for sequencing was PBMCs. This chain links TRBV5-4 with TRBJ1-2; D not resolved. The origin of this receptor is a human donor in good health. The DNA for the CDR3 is TGTGCCAGCAGCTTGGAAGTAGCGGCTCCCTATGGCTACACCTTC. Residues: CASSLEVAAPYGYTF. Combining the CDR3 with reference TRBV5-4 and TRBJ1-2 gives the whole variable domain ETGVTQSPTHLIKTRGQQVTLRCSSQSGHNTVSWYQQALGQGPQFIFQYYREEENGRGNFPPRFSGLQFPNYSSELNVNALELDDSALYLCASSLEVAAPYGYTFGSGTRLTVV.